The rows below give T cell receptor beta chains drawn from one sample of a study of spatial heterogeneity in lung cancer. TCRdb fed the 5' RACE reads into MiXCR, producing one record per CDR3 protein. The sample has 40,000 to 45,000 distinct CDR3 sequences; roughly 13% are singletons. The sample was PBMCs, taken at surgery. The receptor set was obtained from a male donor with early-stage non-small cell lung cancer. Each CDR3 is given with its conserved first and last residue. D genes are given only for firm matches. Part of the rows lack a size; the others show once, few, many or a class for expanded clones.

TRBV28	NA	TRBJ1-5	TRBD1	TGTGCCAGCAGTGGGACAGGGGGCTCGGGCAATCAGCCCCAGCATTTT	CASSGTGGSGNQPQHF
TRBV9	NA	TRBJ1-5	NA	TGTGCCAGCAGCGTGGACCCTCGGGCGGATCAGCCCCAGCATTTT	CASSVDPRADQPQHF
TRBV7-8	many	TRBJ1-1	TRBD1	TGTGCCAGCAGCTTACCAGGGGGAGGCACTGAAGCTTTCTTT	CASSLPGGGTEAFF
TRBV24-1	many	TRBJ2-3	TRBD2	TGTGCCACCAGCCGGGAGGACACAGATACGCAGTATTTT	CATSREDTDTQYF
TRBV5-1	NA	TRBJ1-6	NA	TGCGCCAGCAGCTCGGACTATAATTCACCCCTCCACTTT	CASSSDYNSPLHF
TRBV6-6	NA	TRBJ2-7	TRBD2	TGTGCCAGCAGTGGCGGGGGAGACGAGCAGTACTTC	CASSGGGDEQYF
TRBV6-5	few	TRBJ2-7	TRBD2	TGTGCCAGCAGTCCGAGCAGCGGGGGGCGGGAGCAGTACTTC	CASSPSSGGREQYF
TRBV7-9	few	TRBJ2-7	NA	TGTGCCAGCAGCTTGGGGAGTTTCCTCTACGAGCAGTACTTC	CASSLGSFLYEQYF
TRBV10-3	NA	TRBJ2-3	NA	TGTGCCATCAGTGGGCAGGACACAGATACGCAGTATTTT	CAISGQDTDTQYF
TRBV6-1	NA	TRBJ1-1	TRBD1	TGTGCCAGCAGTGTACAGGTCTATTCACAGGGGGGCACTGAAGCTTTCTTT	CASSVQVYSQGGTEAFF
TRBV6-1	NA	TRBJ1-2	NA	TGTGCCAGCAGTGAAGCGGCGGGCGGCTATGGCTACACCTTC	CASSEAAGGYGYTF
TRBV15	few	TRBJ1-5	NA	TGTGCCACCAGCAGAGATAGGGCGGGGAGGAATCAGCCCCAGCATTTT	CATSRDRAGRNQPQHF
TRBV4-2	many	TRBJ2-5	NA	TGTGCCAGCAGCCAAGATCAATCCCGGGAAGAGACCCAGTACTTC	CASSQDQSREETQYF
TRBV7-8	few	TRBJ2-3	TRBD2	TGTGCCAGCAGCACTCCGGGACTAGCGGGAGGTATAGATACGCAGTATTTT	CASSTPGLAGGIDTQYF
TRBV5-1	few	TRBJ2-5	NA	TGCGCCAGCAGCTCACGGGATTCCTCGAGGGAGACCCAGTACTTC	CASSSRDSSRETQYF
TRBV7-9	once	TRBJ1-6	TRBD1	TGTGCCATCCCGGGACAGGGGGCCTCACCCCTCCACTTT	CAIPGQGASPLHF
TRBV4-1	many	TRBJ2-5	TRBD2	TGCGCCAGCAGCCAAGATGACCGGGGGGGCAGGGAGACCCAGTACTTC	CASSQDDRGGRETQYF
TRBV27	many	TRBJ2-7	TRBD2	TGTGCCAGCAGTTTATCGGGAAAGGCGGGGGGTTCCAACGAGCAGTACTTC	CASSLSGKAGGSNEQYF